The 32 T cell receptor beta chains reported below all come from one sample, sequenced in a study of radiation and T cells in renal cell carcinoma. Profiling relied on immunoSEQ multiplex PCR, and the TCRdb table lists in-frame clones only, not all of them. The sample holds over 60,000 clones; just over 85% are singletons and the top ten take 20% to 25%. Time point in this sample: blood 2 weeks post-SBRT. Regarding treatment: 15 Gy SBRT to primary tumor, nephrectomy 4 weeks later. The sequences come from blood, collected from a patient whose treatment included radiotherapy and nephrectomy. These TCRs come from a woman aged 45-65 years with renal cell carcinoma.

This chain connects TRBV28 to TRBJ1-3; TRBD1 agrees at 7 bases. This CDR3 spans 16 amino acids. Germline V CDR1 and CDR2: MDHEN, SYDVKM. J lost 3 bases, V lost 4 bases, and 9 bases had no gene match. CDR3 DNA sequence: TGTGCCAGCAGTTCGCCGGAGGGGGCAATTGGAAACACCATATATTTT. Translating gives CASSSPEGAIGNTIYF.

The chain carries TRBV6-5 and TRBJ2-5; the match to TRBD1 covers 9 bases. The assigned J gene may be wrong: the sequence end matches TRBJ2-7 better. The CDR3 runs 13 residues. Germline V CDR1 and CDR2: MNHEY, SVGAGI. The CDR3 DNA reads TGTGCCAGCAGTACAGGGGGCAGGTACGAGCAGTACTTC. It codes for CASSTGGRYEQYF.

The gene calls are TRBV5-1 and TRBJ2-1; TRBD2 agrees at 14 bases. Germline V gene lookup returns CDR1 SGHRS and CDR2 YFSETQ. The ends lost 4 bases at V and 9 bases at J; junction bases unmatched: 12. CDR3 size: 17 residues. CDR3 in amino acids: CASSPAGTSGRVGEQFF. CDR3 DNA sequence: TGCGCCAGCAGCCCGGCCGGGACTAGCGGGAGAGTGGGTGAGCAGTTCTTC.

V is TRBV6-5 and J is TRBJ1-1; D not resolved. V lost 2 bases, J lost 1 base, and 8 bases lay in between. This CDR3 region has 14 residues. Per the germline V gene, CDR1 is MNHEY and CDR2 is SVGAGI. This chain's CDR3 is CASSYLHGNTEAFF. The CDR3 region has the DNA TGTGCCAGCAGTTACCTACACGGGAACACTGAAGCTTTCTTT.

This rearrangement joins TRBV19 to TRBJ1-5, with D perhaps matching TRBD1 (6 bases). The CDR3 has 17 residues. V was pared by 5 bases and J by 1 base, with 18 bases between. Germline V gives CDR1 LNHDA, CDR2 SQIVND (reference sequence). Written as DNA, the CDR3 is TGTGCCAGTAGTCGAATACCTGGGACACCAAGCAATCAGCCCCAGCATTTT. Its translation is CASSRIPGTPSNQPQHF.

V and J are TRBV7-2 and TRBJ1-4, with TRBD1 as a possible D gene (5 bases). CDR1 SGHTA and CDR2 FQGNSA come from the germline V gene. Trimming shortened V by 6 bases and J by 8 bases, and 13 bases separated the two germline ends. This CDR3 is 13 amino acids long. The CDR3 is CASRGDAREKLFF. As DNA, the CDR3 is TGTGCCAGCAGGGGGGACGCCAGAGAAAAACTGTTTTTT.

The J gene is TRBJ1-2, the V gene TRBV2; 7 bases fit TRBD1. The J segment lost 0 bases and the V segment lost 2 bases, leaving 15 bases of the junction unmatched. The V gene's germline CDR1 is SNHLY and CDR2 FYNNEI. This CDR3 has 19 residues. The CDR3 spells CASSEIQGVTATPNYGYTF. The CDR3 bases are TGTGCCAGCAGTGAAATTCAGGGGGTAACAGCAACCCCTAACTATGGCTACACCTTC. The variable domain in full, with the rest retrieved from reference TRBV2 and TRBJ1-2, is EPEVTQTPSHQVTQMGQEVILRCVPISNHLYFYWYRQILGQKVEFLVSFYNNEISEKSEIFDDQFSVERPDGSNFTLKIRSTKLEDSAMYFCASSEIQGVTATPNYGYTFGSGTRLTVV.

This chain joins TRBV28 and TRBJ1-2; D call uncertain. The CDR3 spans 13 residues. Per the germline V gene, CDR1 is MDHEN and CDR2 is SYDVKM. V dropped 6 bases and J dropped 3 bases, with 11 bases sitting between them. In DNA form, the CDR3 reads TGTGCCAGCAGATCGACGGGTTACTATGGCTACACCTTC. Translated: CASRSTGYYGYTF.

J is TRBJ1-1 and V is TRBV7-6; weak D call: TRBD1 (5 bases). The length of the CDR3 is 14 residues. Trimming stripped 4 bases from V and 0 bases from J, with 9 bases between. Germline loops: CDR1 SGHVS, CDR2 FNYEAQ. The CDR3 DNA reads as TGTGCCAGCAGCTCCAGGGTCATGAACACTGAAGCTTTCTTT. Its translation: CASSSRVMNTEAFF.

The chain links TRBV10-2 to TRBJ2-3, with 10 bases identical to TRBD1. The CDR3 has 16 amino acids. Germline loops: CDR1 WSHSY, CDR2 SAAADI. V was pared by 6 bases and J by 1 base, with 7 bases of the junction left unmatched. CDR3 loop: CASRSRQGAGTDTQYF. The CDR3 DNA reads TGCGCCAGCAGGAGCCGACAGGGGGCCGGCACAGATACGCAGTATTTT.

The V call is TRBV4-3, the J call TRBJ1-4, with no clear D. The CDR3 totals 15 residues. From germline, CDR1 is LGHNA and CDR2 YSLEER. The V and J ends lost 0 bases and 8 bases respectively, with 13 bases between them. For the CDR3, the DNA is TGCGCCAGCAGCCAAGATATGGGTCTCGGAGAAAAACTGTTTTTT. This translates into CASSQDMGLGEKLFF.

The chain combines TRBV5-1 with TRBJ1-2; 7 bases map to TRBD1. Per germline, CDR1 SGHRS and CDR2 YFSETQ. Trimming took 2 bases from V and 1 from J; bases not matched to a gene: 5. This CDR3 is 15 amino acids long. The CDR3 sequence is CASSFRGEFNYGYTF. Written as DNA, the CDR3 is TGCGCCAGCAGCTTCAGGGGGGAATTTAACTATGGCTACACCTTC.

The chain carries TRBV19 and TRBJ2-1; 8 nucleotides line up with TRBD2. V was pared by 6 bases and J by 7 bases, with 17 bases of the junction left unmatched. The germline V gene encodes CDR1 LNHDA and CDR2 SQIVND (reference sequence). The CDR3 extends over 17 amino acids. The CDR3 spells CASSTRISGTRMNEQFF. In DNA form, the CDR3 reads TGTGCCAGTAGCACTAGGATATCAGGGACTAGGATGAATGAGCAGTTCTTC. Supplemented by reference TRBV19 and TRBJ2-1, the full variable domain reads DGGITQSPKYLFRKEGQNVTLSCEQNLNHDAMYWYRQDPGQGLRLIYYSQIVNDFQKGDIAEGYSVSREKKESFPLTVTSAQKNPTAFYLCASSTRISGTRMNEQFFGPGTRLTVL.

The gene calls are TRBV19 and TRBJ2-1; TRBD2 might be the D (6 bases). The CDR3 totals 15 residues. Germline V lookup: CDR1 LNHDA, CDR2 SQIVND (reference sequence). Trimming stripped 9 bases from V and 7 bases from J, with 22 bases between. CDR3 in amino acids: CASRPGTNRENEQFF. CDR3 DNA: TGTGCCAGCCGCCCCGGGACGAATCGGGAGAATGAGCAGTTCTTC. The variable domain in full, completed from reference TRBV19 and TRBJ2-1, reads DGGITQSPKYLFRKEGQNVTLSCEQNLNHDAMYWYRQDPGQGLRLIYYSQIVNDFQKGDIAEGYSVSREKKESFPLTVTSAQKNPTAFYLCASRPGTNRENEQFFGPGTRLTVL.

The chain has TRBV12-5 and TRBJ2-5; weak D call: TRBD1 (5 bases). Per germline, CDR1 LGHNT and CDR2 FRNRAP. The CDR3 covers 13 residues. V was trimmed by 1 base and J by 5 bases, leaving 8 bases between them. As DNA, the CDR3 is TGTGCTAGTGGTTTGGGACAGAGGGAGACCCAGTACTTC. This translates into CASGLGQRETQYF.

This chain connects TRBV6-5 to TRBJ2-7; possible D gene TRBD1, 6 bases. CDR1 and CDR2 from the germline V gene are MNHEY and SVGAGI. Trimming removed 5 bases at V and 0 bases at J, with 14 bases between. This CDR3 has 15 amino acids. As DNA, the CDR3 is TGTGCCAGCAGTCGCAGGGGAAAAATCTCCTACGAGCAGTACTTC. Amino acid sequence: CASSRRGKISYEQYF.

The chain links TRBV9 to TRBJ2-7, with 12 nucleotides matching TRBD2. The DNA end lines up better with TRBJ2-1; the J call may be wrong. Germline V gene sequence: CDR1 SGDLS, CDR2 YYNGEE. CDR3 length: 15 amino acids. CDR3 residues: CASSPRTSGVNEQFF. The CDR3 region has the DNA TGTGCCAGCAGCCCCCGGACTAGCGGGGTCAATGAGCAGTTCTTC.

The chain combines TRBV28 with TRBJ2-6; D remains unclear. Trimming stripped 6 bases from V and 0 bases from J, with 9 bases between. CDR3 length equals 15 residues. Germline V CDR1 and CDR2: MDHEN, SYDVKM. CDR3 sequence: CASSQGGSGANVLTF. DNA for the CDR3: TGTGCCAGCAGCCAAGGCGGCTCTGGGGCCAACGTCCTGACTTTC.

The chain recombines TRBV27 with TRBJ2-5, with D possibly matching TRBD2 (5 bases). The CDR3 totals 15 residues. V was trimmed by 5 bases and J by 5 bases, leaving 18 bases between them. Germline lookup yields CDR1 MNHEY and CDR2 SMNVEV (reference sequence). The CDR3 loop reads CASSTLTGRAETQYF. In DNA form, the CDR3 reads TGTGCCAGCAGTACCCTAACGGGGAGAGCGGAGACCCAGTACTTC.

The chain links TRBV6-5 to TRBJ2-2; tentatively, D is TRBD2 (7 bases). CDR3 length: 14 residues. Trimming removed 7 bases from V and 4 bases from J, with 13 bases in between. CDR1 is MNHEY, CDR2 SVGAGI, per germline. CDR3 sequence: CASTRGGLTGELFF. The CDR3 bases are TGTGCCAGCACTCGCGGGGGCCTCACCGGGGAGCTGTTTTTT.

The V call is TRBV6-6, the J call TRBJ1-5, with 8 bases fitting TRBD1. The length of the CDR3 is 15 residues. CDR1 MNHNY and CDR2 SVGAGI come from the germline V gene (reference sequence). Losses at the gene ends were 6 bases for V and 2 bases for J; bases not matched to a gene: 6. The chain's CDR3 is CASRLTGEGNQPQHF. In DNA form, the CDR3 reads TGTGCCAGCAGATTGACAGGGGAGGGCAATCAGCCCCAGCATTTT.

The V call is TRBV9, the J call TRBJ2-1; maybe TRBD2 (5 bases). Germline CDR1 is SGDLS and CDR2 is YYNGEE. There are 14 residues in the CDR3. V lost 0 bases to trimming and J lost 6 bases, with 10 bases between them. The CDR3 coding sequence is TGTGCCAGCAGCGTAGAATCCGGGGTCAATGAGCAGTTCTTC. This sequence encodes CASSVESGVNEQFF.

The chain recombines TRBV10-1 with TRBJ1-1; D gene uncertain. V gave up 4 bases and J gave up 1 base, with 7 bases separating them. The CDR3 runs 13 residues. Germline CDR1 WNHNN, CDR2 SYGVQD (reference sequence). CDR3 residues: CASSGTANTEAFF. The DNA of the CDR3 is TGCGCCAGCAGTGGTACGGCGAACACTGAAGCTTTCTTT.

The rearrangement links TRBV2 to TRBJ2-3, with D maybe TRBD1 (5 bases). The CDR3 consists of 15 residues. In germline, CDR1 is SNHLY, CDR2 FYNNEI. V was trimmed by 1 base and J by 0 bases, leaving 8 bases between them. CDR3 bases: TGTGCCAGCAGTGAAGAGGGGCAGAGCACAGATACGCAGTATTTT. Its protein product is CASSEEGQSTDTQYF. Variable domain in full (rest from reference TRBV2 and TRBJ2-3): EPEVTQTPSHQVTQMGQEVILRCVPISNHLYFYWYRQILGQKVEFLVSFYNNEISEKSEIFDDQFSVERPDGSNFTLKIRSTKLEDSAMYFCASSEEGQSTDTQYFGPGTRLTVL.

The chain recombines TRBV19 with TRBJ2-7; D is perhaps TRBD1 or TRBD2 (5 bases each). The V gene lost 1 base and the J gene lost 7 bases, with 17 bases spanning the gap. Germline assignment: CDR1 LNHDA and CDR2 SQIVND (reference sequence). The CDR3 is 15 amino acids. The CDR3 DNA is TGTGCCAGTAGTATAGTCCCGGGGCCCCGAGTTGAGCAGTACTTC. Translation: CASSIVPGPRVEQYF.

The chain has TRBV28 and TRBJ2-3; either TRBD1 or TRBD2 may fit D (6 bases each). The CDR3 extends over 12 amino acids. Looked up from germline, CDR1 is MDHEN and CDR2 is SYDVKM. The ends were cut back, 6 bases at V and 6 bases at J, with 10 bases in the middle. This CDR3 reads CASRWGADTQYF. CDR3 nucleotides: TGTGCCAGCAGGTGGGGGGCGGATACGCAGTATTTT. Supplemented by reference TRBV28 and TRBJ2-3, the full variable domain reads DVKVTQSSRYLVKRTGEKVFLECVQDMDHENMFWYRQDPGLGLRLIYFSYDVKMKEKGDIPEGYSVSREKKERFSLILESASTNQTSMYLCASRWGADTQYFGPGTRLTVL.

This chain uses TRBV4-2 with TRBJ2-6; D gene uncertain. CDR1 LGHNA and CDR2 YNFKEQ come from the germline V gene. V shed 1 base and J shed 2 bases, with 9 bases lying between them. The CDR3 loop spans 16 amino acids. The CDR3 is CASSQARLAGANVLTF. The DNA of the CDR3 is TGTGCCAGCAGCCAAGCTCGGCTAGCTGGGGCCAACGTCCTGACTTTC.

V usage is TRBV6-1 and J usage is TRBJ2-7, with D tentatively TRBD2 (6 bases). This CDR3 spans 17 amino acids. The germline V gene encodes CDR1 MNHNS and CDR2 SASEGT. V was trimmed by 1 base and J by 2 bases, leaving 18 bases between them. In DNA, the CDR3 is TGTGCCAGCAGTGAAGAGGCCGGGGGAGGATCTCCCTACGAGCAGTACTTC. It encodes CASSEEAGGGSPYEQYF.

The V and J genes are TRBV5-1 and TRBJ2-1, with TRBD2 as a possible D gene (6 bases). The CDR3 extends over 12 amino acids. Trimming shortened V by 0 bases and J by 16 bases, and 14 bases separated the two germline ends. CDR1 and CDR2 (germline): SGHRS, YFSETQ. The CDR3 nucleotides read TGCGCCAGCAGCTTGGAAGCGGGTCGGGTCTTCTTC. Residues: CASSLEAGRVFF.

This chain links TRBV7-9 with TRBJ1-1; 8 nucleotides agree with TRBD1. From germline, CDR1 is SEHNR and CDR2 FQNEAQ (reference sequence). This CDR3 has 15 amino acids. Trimming cost V 3 bases and J 5 bases; bases outside gene matches: 8. In DNA form, the CDR3 reads TGTGCCAGCAGCTTCCTGACAGGGGAGTTAACTGAAGCTTTCTTT. It specifies CASSFLTGELTEAFF.

The rearrangement uses TRBV6-4 and TRBJ1-6; D not resolved. Trimming removed 4 bases from V and 8 bases from J, with 9 bases in between. The germline CDR1 and CDR2 sequences are MRHNA and SNTAGT. The CDR3 sequence is 13 residues long. The CDR3 reads CASSGARDSPLHF. CDR3 nucleotide sequence: TGTGCCAGCAGTGGCGCGAGGGATTCACCCCTCCACTTT.

The chain couples TRBV5-4 to TRBJ1-1; D remains ambiguous. This CDR3 has 16 amino acids. Germline V gene data show CDR1 as SGHNT and CDR2 as YYREEE (reference sequence). The V gene lost 0 bases and the J gene lost 3 bases, with 15 bases spanning the gap. The CDR3 here is CASSLAGVVADTEAFF. The CDR3 DNA reads as TGTGCCAGCAGCTTGGCCGGGGTGGTGGCGGACACTGAAGCTTTCTTT.